One sample yielded the 25 T cell receptor beta chains listed below, sequenced in a study of blood T cell repertoires in COVID-19. Clones were read by immunoSEQ multiplex PCR, and TCRdb kept only the in-frame ones, dropping some. The sample shows over 50,000 clones, 80% to 85% of them seen only once. The sample was peripheral blood. The receptors shown here come from an elderly man with acute or convalescent COVID-19.

CDR3 loop: CASSTTGGATGHAYGYTF. The DNA for the CDR3 is TGTGCCAGTAGTACCACCGGGGGAGCAACGGGCCACGCATATGGCTACACCTTC. The genes are TRBV19 and TRBJ1-2; perhaps TRBD1 as D (5 bases). CDR3 length: 18 residues. Germline CDR1 reads LNHDA; CDR2 reads SQIVND (reference sequence). V lost 4 bases, J lost 5 bases, and 26 bases lay in between.

This chain connects TRBV24-1 to TRBJ2-7, with a tentative D call TRBD1 (6 bases). The CDR3 covers 14 residues. Germline V gene lookup returns CDR1 KGHDR and CDR2 SFDVKD. V was shortened by 6 bases and J by 5 bases, with 16 bases between the two germline ends. CDR3 amino acids: CATSSSRGPDEQYF. In nucleotides, the CDR3 is TGTGCCACCAGTTCCTCCAGGGGTCCCGACGAGCAGTACTTC.

The V gene is TRBV7-9, the J gene TRBJ2-5; the match to TRBD2 covers 9 bases. The CDR3 covers 14 residues. Unmatched junction bases numbered 3, after V lost 5 bases and J lost 2 bases. Germline assignment: CDR1 SEHNR and CDR2 FQNEAQ (reference sequence). The CDR3 region is CASSVTSGQETQYF. CDR3 DNA: TGTGCCAGCAGCGTGACTAGCGGTCAAGAGACCCAGTACTTC.

This sequence joins TRBV7-2 and TRBJ1-5; a possible D gene is TRBD1 (6 bases). V was clipped by 6 bases and J by 2 bases, with 11 bases between them. The germline V gene has CDR1 SGHTA and CDR2 FQGNSA. CDR3 length: 14 residues. The CDR3 DNA sequence: TGTGCCAGCAGTCAGGGGTTCGGCAATCAGCCCCAGCATTTT. Translating gives CASSQGFGNQPQHF.

The chain has TRBV7-2 and TRBJ1-1; D remains unclear. CDR3 size: 14 residues. Trimming stripped 4 bases from V and 0 bases from J, with 9 bases between. The germline gives CDR1 SGHTA, CDR2 FQGNSA. CDR3: CASSSNTVNTEAFF. CDR3 DNA: TGTGCCAGCAGCTCAAATACAGTGAACACTGAAGCTTTCTTT.

This clone came up a few times. This chain uses TRBV11-2 with TRBJ1-2, with D possibly TRBD1 on 5 matching bases. Trimming removed 5 bases at V and 7 bases at J, with 20 bases between. From germline, CDR1 is SGHAT and CDR2 FQNNGV. This CDR3 spans 15 amino acids. The CDR3 reads CASSARQFGGSGYTF. The CDR3 region has the DNA TGTGCCAGCAGCGCCCGGCAATTTGGGGGGTCTGGCTACACCTTC.

V is TRBV5-1 and J is TRBJ2-7; D perhaps matches TRBD1 (5 bases). CDR1 and CDR2 (germline): SGHRS, YFSETQ. V lost 0 bases to trimming and J lost 4 bases, with 17 bases between them. There are 16 residues in the CDR3. CDR3 nucleotides: TGCGCCAGCAGCTTGGTAGGGGCGCATCAGGGATACGAGCAGTACTTC. Translated, it gives CASSLVGAHQGYEQYF.

The V and J genes are TRBV11-2 and TRBJ2-2; D gene ambiguous. Germline CDR1 is SGHAT and CDR2 is FQNNGV. The CDR3 extends over 14 amino acids. The ends were cut back, 5 bases at V and 0 bases at J, with 7 bases in the middle. CDR3 region: CASSKITNTGELFF. As DNA, the CDR3 is TGTGCCAGCAGCAAAATTACGAACACCGGGGAGCTGTTTTTT.

The chain recombines TRBV7-3 with TRBJ2-3; TRBD1 aligns across 9 bases. This CDR3 comprises 18 residues. With V trimmed by 2 bases and J by 0 bases, 9 bases remained unmatched. CDR1 SGHTA and CDR2 FQGTGA come from the germline V gene. The CDR3 sequence: CASSLRTGEGLSTDTQYF. The CDR3 bases are TGTGCCAGCAGCTTACGGACAGGGGAGGGCCTTAGCACAGATACGCAGTATTTT.

This chain joins TRBV14 and TRBJ1-1, with 10 bases identical to TRBD1. The CDR3 covers 15 residues. The junction had 5 bases not matched to a gene; V was cut back by 2 bases and J by 5 bases. Germline CDR1 SGHDN, CDR2 FVKESK. CDR3 loop: CASSQLGTGVTEAFF. The CDR3 bases are TGTGCCAGCAGCCAACTCGGGACAGGGGTAACTGAAGCTTTCTTT.

This clone occurred a few times. The chain is built from TRBV28 and TRBJ1-1; D ambiguous. CDR1 is MDHEN and CDR2 is SYDVKM in the germline V gene. The CDR3 loop spans 18 amino acids. Between the trimmed V and J ends, which lost 5 bases and 1 base, there was a span of 23 bases. As DNA, the CDR3 is TGTGCCAGCAGTCAACCATTCACCGGCGGGCAGACGAACACTGAAGCTTTCTTT. Amino acids: CASSQPFTGGQTNTEAFF.

The table lists this clone with a few counts. The J gene is TRBJ2-5, the V gene TRBV7-9; perhaps TRBD2 as D (5 bases). Germline-derived CDR1 and CDR2 are SEHNR and FQNEAQ (reference sequence). The V and J ends lost 1 base and 0 bases respectively, with 12 bases between them. This CDR3 spans 16 amino acids. The CDR3 bases are TGTGCCAGCAGCTTAGGCCTAGTGAGGGACCAAGAGACCCAGTACTTC. Protein: CASSLGLVRDQETQYF. Full variable domain (missing parts from reference TRBV7-9 and TRBJ2-5): DTGVSQNPRHKITKRGQNVTFRCDPISEHNRLYWYRQTLGQGPEFLTYFQNEAQLEKSRLLSDRFSAERPKGSFSTLEIQRTEQGDSAMYLCASSLGLVRDQETQYFGPGTRLLVL.

The rearrangement links TRBV18 to TRBJ1-1, with D possibly TRBD1 on 5 matching bases. Trimming cost V 4 bases and J 3 bases, with 12 bases left between them. The germline V gene has CDR1 KGHSH and CDR2 LQKENI. This CDR3 region has 14 residues. The CDR3 reads CASSQSAGDTEAFF. The CDR3 nucleotides are TGTGCCAGCTCACAATCCGCGGGGGACACTGAAGCTTTCTTT. Full variable domain (outside the CDR3, taken from reference TRBV18 and TRBJ1-1): NAGVMQNPRHLVRRRGQEARLRCSPMKGHSHVYWYRQLPEEGLKFMVYLQKENIIDESGMPKERFSAEFPKEGPSILRIQQVVRGDSAAYFCASSQSAGDTEAFFGQGTRLTVV.

The chain carries TRBV7-2 and TRBJ2-3; maybe TRBD1 (6 bases). The CDR3 loop spans 15 amino acids. Germline V gene data show CDR1 as SGHTA and CDR2 as FQGNSA. The V gene lost 1 base and the J gene lost 2 bases, with 10 bases spanning the gap. This CDR3 reads CASSLGQGITDTQYF. For the CDR3, the DNA is TGTGCCAGCAGCTTAGGGCAGGGGATCACAGATACGCAGTATTTT.

With regard to this clone: Germline and junction disagree at one end, which may indicate a read error. This chain connects TRBV7-7 to TRBJ2-5; 7 nucleotides match TRBD2. This CDR3 is built from 14 residues. CDR1 SSHAT and CDR2 FNYEAQ come from the germline V gene (reference sequence). The CDR3, as DNA: TGTGCTAGCAGCCCGAGCGGGGCCCGGGAGACCCAGTACTTC. It translates to CASSPSGARETQYF.

This clone occurred once. The chain carries TRBV27 and TRBJ1-1, with D unclear. Germline CDR1 MNHEY, CDR2 SMNVEV (reference sequence). V was pared by 3 bases and J by 6 bases, with 11 bases between. This CDR3 comprises 13 residues. As DNA, the CDR3 is TGTGCCAGCAGTTTCGGGAGCCCGCCTGAAGCTTTCTTT. This translates into CASSFGSPPEAFF.

This chain uses TRBV19 with TRBJ1-2, with TRBD1 matching over 7 bases. Germline loops: CDR1 LNHDA, CDR2 SQIVND (reference sequence). The CDR3 spans 16 residues. V lost 6 bases, J lost 0 bases, and 10 bases stayed unmatched. CDR3 DNA: TGTGCCAGTAGCTGGCGGACAGGCGAATCTAACTATGGCTACACCTTC. Its protein product is CASSWRTGESNYGYTF.

The V gene is TRBV2, the J gene TRBJ2-3; D might be TRBD1 (6 bases). The germline V gene encodes CDR1 SNHLY and CDR2 FYNNEI. The CDR3 is made up of 13 amino acids. The V gene lost 5 bases and the J gene lost 4 bases, with 10 bases spanning the gap. DNA for the CDR3: TGTGCCAGCAGTAAAAACAGGGCAGATACGCAGTATTTT. As protein: CASSKNRADTQYF.

This clone was observed a few times. V gene TRBV11-2 combines with J gene TRBJ1-2; D might be TRBD1 (5 bases). This CDR3 is built from 14 residues. CDR1 and CDR2 (germline): SGHAT, FQNNGV. V was shortened by 4 bases and J by 2 bases, with 11 bases between the two germline ends. CDR3 sequence reads: CASSSQGGNYGYTF. CDR3 nucleotide sequence: TGTGCCAGCAGCTCGCAGGGCGGAAACTATGGCTACACCTTC.

The genes are TRBV2 and TRBJ2-6; 8 nucleotides match TRBD2. Per germline, CDR1 SNHLY and CDR2 FYNNEI. With 7 bases clipped from V and 3 bases from J, the junction kept 5 bases outside the gene matches. The CDR3 is 15 residues long. The CDR3 spells CASTPGGFGANVLTF. In nucleotides, the CDR3 is TGTGCCAGCACCCCGGGAGGGTTTGGGGCCAACGTCCTGACTTTC.

The gene calls are TRBV5-1 and TRBJ2-2, with D possibly TRBD2 on 6 matching bases. Trimming took off 1 base at V and 2 bases at J, with 9 bases between the two ends. Germline CDR1 reads SGHRS; CDR2 reads YFSETQ. The length of the CDR3 is 15 residues. Here the CDR3 reads CASSLFSGNTGELFF. In DNA, the CDR3 is TGCGCCAGCAGCTTGTTTAGCGGAAACACCGGGGAGCTGTTTTTT.

DNA of the CDR3: TGTGCCAGCAGCTCCCTCCGGGAGCTGTTTTTT. It yields the protein CASSSLRELFF. The chain carries TRBV6-2 or TRBV6-3 and TRBJ2-2, with unresolved D. Germline V gene sequence: CDR1 MNHEY, CDR2 SVGEGT. The V end was cut by 6 bases, the J end by 9 bases, with 8 bases between. This CDR3 is 11 amino acids long.

This chain uses TRBV19 with TRBJ1-2, with a tentative D call TRBD1 (6 bases). CDR3 length: 15 residues. Germline-derived CDR1 and CDR2 are LNHDA and SQIVND (reference sequence). The ends were cut back, 10 bases at V and 3 bases at J, with 21 bases in the middle. The CDR3 DNA reads as TGTGCCACCTCCGGACCTCAAAAGGGGGACTATGGCTACACCTTC. This gives the protein CATSGPQKGDYGYTF.

This chain connects TRBV3-1 (or the pseudogene TRBV3-2) to TRBJ2-2; D possibly corresponds to TRBD2 (7 bases). The CDR3 is made up of 17 amino acids. CDR1 and CDR2 (germline): LGHDT, YNNKEL (reference sequence). Trimming pared 5 bases from V and 0 bases from J, leaving 16 bases between. CDR3 sequence reads: CASSETRGGPNTGELFF. The CDR3 coding sequence is TGTGCCAGCAGCGAGACCCGCGGGGGCCCGAACACCGGGGAGCTGTTTTTT.

V usage is TRBV30 and J usage is TRBJ1-1; 8 bases map to TRBD1. Looked up from germline, CDR1 is GTSNPN and CDR2 is SVGIG (reference sequence). The junction had 6 bases not matched to a gene; V was cut back by 4 bases and J by 5 bases. The CDR3 consists of 13 residues. CDR3 protein: CAWTTGQVTEAFF. In DNA form, the CDR3 reads TGTGCCTGGACCACGGGACAGGTAACTGAAGCTTTCTTT. The full variable domain, rest sourced from reference TRBV30 and TRBJ1-1, is SQTIHQWPATLVQPVGSPLSLECTVEGTSNPNLYWYRQAAGRGLQLLFYSVGIGQISSEVPQNLSASRPQDRQFILSSKKLLLSDSGFYLCAWTTGQVTEAFFGQGTRLTVV.